These T cell receptor beta chains were read from a single sample in a study of blood T cell repertoires in COVID-19. Generated by immunoSEQ multiplex PCR, the TCRdb table keeps only in-frame clones and is missing some. The data hold approximately 210,000 clones, with roughly four fifths observed a single time. The sample consisted of peripheral blood. Source of these receptors: a woman aged 40-49 years with acute or convalescent COVID-19. The CDR3 runs from the conserved cysteine through the conserved F or W. D genes are given only for firm matches. Clone size, where shown, is once, few, many, or a class for clones that have expanded.

clone size,V gene,J gene,D gene,CDR3 DNA,CDR3 protein
.,TRBV6-6,TRBJ1-2,TRBD1,TGTGCCAGCAGTCCCCCTGTCCCGGGACAGGGGTCCTATGGCTACACCTTC,CASSPPVPGQGSYGYTF
once,TRBV19,TRBJ2-3,TRBD2,TGTGCCAGTAGTATAACAGCTAGCGGGAGGCAAGATACGCAGTATTTT,CASSITASGRQDTQYF
.,TRBV7-8,TRBJ2-7,TRBD1,TGTGCCAGCAGCTTAGCGTCGACAGGGGCGGCCTACGAGCAGTACTTC,CASSLASTGAAYEQYF
few,TRBV21-1,TRBJ2-1,.,TGTGCCAGCAGCAAATCACGGGAGATTTACAATGAGCAGTTCTTC,CASSKSREIYNEQFF
.,TRBV7-6,TRBJ1-1,.,TGTGCCAGCAGCCTCAGGGAGAACACTGAAGCTTTCTTT,CASSLRENTEAFF
.,TRBV3-1/TRBV3-2,TRBJ1-2,TRBD1,TGTGCCAGCAGCACGGGACAGGGCGGTCAAGGCTACACCTTC,CASSTGQGGQGYTF
.,TRBV6-4,TRBJ1-2,TRBD1,TGTGCCAGCAGTAGGACAGGGATAAACTATGGCTACACCTTC,CASSRTGINYGYTF
few,TRBV11-2,TRBJ2-7,TRBD2,TGTGCCAGCAGCTTAGGTAGGACTAGCTCCTACGAGCAGTACTTC,CASSLGRTSSYEQYF
.,TRBV27,TRBJ1-1,.,TGTGCCAGCAGTTTAGCCGAGGGAGGCACTGAAGCTTTCTTT,CASSLAEGGTEAFF
.,TRBV14,TRBJ1-4,.,TGTGCCAGCAGCTCCGGGACATGGAATGAAAAACTGTTTTTT,CASSSGTWNEKLFF
.,TRBV4-3,TRBJ1-5,.,TGCGCCAGCAGCCAAGGATTAGAAAGATATCAGCCCCAGCATTTT,CASSQGLERYQPQHF
.,TRBV19,TRBJ2-1,TRBD2,TGTGCCTCCATAGCGGGAGGGGGTAATGAGCAGTTCTTC,CASIAGGGNEQFF
once,TRBV5-1,TRBJ1-4,.,TGCGCCAGCAGCTTTTCCCCATTGGGCAGGAATGAAAAACTGTTTTTT,CASSFSPLGRNEKLFF
.,TRBV7-6,TRBJ2-7,TRBD2,TGTGCCAGCAGCCCGGGACTAGCGGGGGGTTCCTACGAGCAGTACTTC,CASSPGLAGGSYEQYF
.,TRBV5-1,TRBJ2-7,.,TGCGCCAGCAGCTACGACTTGTATTACGAGCAGTACTTC,CASSYDLYYEQYF
.,TRBV5-1,TRBJ1-6,.,TGCGCCAGCAGCTTGGCGACAGGAAATTCACCCCTCCACTTT,CASSLATGNSPLHF
once,TRBV7-3,TRBJ1-1,.,TGTGCCAGCAGCTTAAGCAGGAACACTGAAGCTTTCTTT,CASSLSRNTEAFF
.,TRBV5-5,TRBJ1-5,.,TGTGCCAGCAGCTTAGCGGGGGGGAATCAGCCCCAGCATTTT,CASSLAGGNQPQHF
few,TRBV6-4,TRBJ2-7,.,TGTGCCAGCAGTGATGAAGGGGAACCCTACGAGCAGTACTTC,CASSDEGEPYEQYF
.,TRBV12-3/TRBV12-4,TRBJ1-1,TRBD1,TGTGCCAGCAGTTCAGGGGGCCACACTGAAGCTTTCTTT,CASSSGGHTEAFF
.,TRBV19,TRBJ1-2,TRBD1,TGTGCCAGTAGCCCCCGGGGGCCGGGACAGGGCCGGAAAGGGAGCTATGGCTACACCTTC,CASSPRGPGQGRKGSYGYTF
.,TRBV7-3,TRBJ2-5,.,TGTGCCAGCAGCCTCACCGGAGGGGTCGAGACCCAGTACTTC,CASSLTGGVETQYF
.,TRBV24-1,TRBJ2-3,TRBD2,TGTGCCACCAGTGCCGGGGGGATCCGACTCACAGATACGCAGTATTTT,CATSAGGIRLTDTQYF
few,TRBV3-1/TRBV3-2,TRBJ2-1,TRBD2,TGTGCCAGCAGCTTTTCTAGCGGGAGGAATGAGCAGTTCTTC,CASSFSSGRNEQFF
.,TRBV5-8,TRBJ2-4,TRBD1,TGTGCCAGCAGCTTGGAGACAGGGGGCTTGGCCAAAAACATTCAGTACTTC,CASSLETGGLAKNIQYF
.,TRBV11-2,TRBJ2-1,TRBD2,TGTGCCAGCAGCCGGATTTGGACTAGCGGGAGAAATGAGCAGTTCTTC,CASSRIWTSGRNEQFF
once,TRBV18,TRBJ2-2,.,TGTGCCAGCTCACCTCGGGTCGACACCGGGGAGCTGTTTTTT,CASSPRVDTGELFF
.,TRBV19,TRBJ1-1,TRBD1,TGTGCCAGTAGTTACAGGGGTAACACTGAAGCTTTCTTT,CASSYRGNTEAFF
few,TRBV12-3/TRBV12-4,TRBJ2-3,.,TGTGCCAGCAGTTTAGCCTTTGCAGATACGCAGTATTTT,CASSLAFADTQYF
.,TRBV5-1,TRBJ1-2,TRBD1,TGCGCCAGCAGCTCCCAACCGGGACAGGGGGCGCAGGACTACACCTTC,CASSSQPGQGAQDYTF
.,TRBV2,TRBJ2-7,TRBD1,TGTGCCAGCAGTATGGGACAGGAACCCTACGAGCAGTACTTC,CASSMGQEPYEQYF
.,TRBV30,TRBJ2-3,TRBD2,TGTGCCTGGAGTGCTGGGCGGGAGGATACGCAGTATTTT,CAWSAGREDTQYF
.,TRBV27,TRBJ1-2,.,TGTGCCAGCAGTTCCTCCCCGGGATACTATGGCTACACCTTC,CASSSSPGYYGYTF
.,TRBV4-2,TRBJ2-1,.,TGTGCCAGCAGCCAAGAGGCCTTCCCCCACAATGAGCAGTTCTTC,CASSQEAFPHNEQFF
.,TRBV5-1,TRBJ1-1,.,TGCGCCAGCAGCTTGGTAGGGGGTCGGACTGAAGCTTTCTTT,CASSLVGGRTEAFF
.,TRBV6-4,TRBJ2-3,TRBD2,TGTGCCAGCAGTGGACTAGCGGGAGGCACAGATACGCAGTATTTT,CASSGLAGGTDTQYF
.,TRBV15,TRBJ1-2,TRBD1,TGTGCCACCAGCAGAGTAGGACAGGGGCGCGGCTACACCTTC,CATSRVGQGRGYTF
.,TRBV11-3,TRBJ2-7,.,TGTGCCAGCAGCTACGACCACGGGACTTACGAGCAGTACTTC,CASSYDHGTYEQYF
.,TRBV14,TRBJ2-4,TRBD2,TGTGCCAGCAGCTCGGCGGGACTAGCAATAGACATTCAGTACTTC,CASSSAGLAIDIQYF
.,TRBV18,TRBJ1-3,.,TGTGCCAGCTCACCCCCCTACAGGGAAGGTGGAAACACCATATATTTT,CASSPPYREGGNTIYF
.,TRBV15,TRBJ1-2,.,TGTGCCACCAGCAGAGATCGAGCATCGATCGTGAATGGCTACACCTTC,CATSRDRASIVNGYTF
.,TRBV6-5,TRBJ1-2,.,TGTGCCAGCAGGCGCCCGGGGGGCTCCTATGGCTACACCTTC,CASRRPGGSYGYTF
.,TRBV27,TRBJ1-2,.,TGTGCCAGCAGTTTATCGAGGACACCTCGCGGCTACACCTTC,CASSLSRTPRGYTF
.,TRBV20-1,TRBJ2-7,TRBD2,TGCAGTGCTAGTCCCCGGAATAGCGGGAGGTACGAGCAGTACTTC,CSASPRNSGRYEQYF
few,TRBV6-5,TRBJ1-6,TRBD1,TGTGCCAGCAGGCCCCGGGACAGCAATAATTCACCCCTCCACTTT,CASRPRDSNNSPLHF
.,TRBV6-2/TRBV6-3,TRBJ2-2,.,TGTGCCAGCAGTCCCCTCGGCGGGGAGCTGTTTTTT,CASSPLGGELFF
.,TRBV4-1,TRBJ2-1,.,TGCGCCAGCAAAGCGAACAATGAGCAGTTCTTC,CASKANNEQFF
.,TRBV27,TRBJ1-2,TRBD1,TGTGCCAGCAGTGCCGGGACAGGGGACGGCTACACCTTC,CASSAGTGDGYTF
.,TRBV15,TRBJ1-4,TRBD1,TGTGCCACCAGCAGAAGACAGGGGGCGGAGGAAAAACTGTTTTTT,CATSRRQGAEEKLFF
.,TRBV30,TRBJ2-4,.,TGTGCCTGGAGTGTACGGGAGGGGGCGACCAAAAACATTCAGTACTTC,CAWSVREGATKNIQYF
.,TRBV2,TRBJ1-2,TRBD1,TGTGCCAGCAGTGGGGACAGGGTCGGTTCAGGCTACACCTTC,CASSGDRVGSGYTF
.,TRBV4-3,TRBJ2-2,TRBD2,TGCGCCAGCAGCCAAGCGGGACTAGCGGGAATAGGTGGCGGGGAGCTGTTTTTT,CASSQAGLAGIGGGELFF
few,TRBV30,TRBJ1-4,.,TGTGCCTGGAGCCTAGAATACGGACAGCTTAATGAAAAACTGTTTTTT,CAWSLEYGQLNEKLFF
.,TRBV27,TRBJ2-1,TRBD1,TGTGCCAGCACCTCGCGACAGGGGCCCAATGAGCAGTTCTTC,CASTSRQGPNEQFF
.,TRBV7-8,TRBJ2-5,TRBD1,TGTGCCAGCAGCTTAGGGGCCGGGACAGTCAAAGAGACCCAGTACTTC,CASSLGAGTVKETQYF
few,TRBV5-8,TRBJ1-1,.,TGTGCCAGCAGCCGTAGAATGAACACTGAAGCTTTCTTT,CASSRRMNTEAFF
.,TRBV5-6,TRBJ1-2,.,TGTGCCAGCAGGGGGGGACTTGGAACCAACTATGGCTACACCTTC,CASRGGLGTNYGYTF
.,TRBV27,TRBJ1-1,.,TGTGCCAGCAGCCCCCTGACAGGTACGGGTCTGAACACTGAAGCTTTCTTT,CASSPLTGTGLNTEAFF
.,TRBV6-2/TRBV6-3,TRBJ1-5,.,TGTGCCAGCAGTCGACAGTATAGCAATCAGCCCCAGCATTTT,CASSRQYSNQPQHF